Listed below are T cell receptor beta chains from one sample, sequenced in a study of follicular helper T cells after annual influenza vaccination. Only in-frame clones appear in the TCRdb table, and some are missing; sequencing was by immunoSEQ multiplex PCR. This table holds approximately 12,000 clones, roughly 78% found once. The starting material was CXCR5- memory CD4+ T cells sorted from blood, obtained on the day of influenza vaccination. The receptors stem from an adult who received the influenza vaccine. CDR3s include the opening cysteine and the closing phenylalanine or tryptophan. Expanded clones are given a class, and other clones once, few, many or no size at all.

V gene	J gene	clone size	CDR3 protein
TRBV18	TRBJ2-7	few	CASSPAAGALGEQYF
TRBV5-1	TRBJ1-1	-	CASSPQGDTEAFF
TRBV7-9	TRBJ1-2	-	CATPGARANYGYTF
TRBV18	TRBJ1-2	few	CASSPVPGQGANYGYTF
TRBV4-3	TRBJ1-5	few	CASSQDLPSNQPQHF
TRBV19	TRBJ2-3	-	CASSAAGTTHTDTQYF
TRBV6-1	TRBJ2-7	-	CASSETGGTYEQYF
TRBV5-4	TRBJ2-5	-	CASSRQGETQYF
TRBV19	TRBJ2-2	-	CASSRPGQGWDSGELFF
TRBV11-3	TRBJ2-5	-	CASSKNSRGLETQYF
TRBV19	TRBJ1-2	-	CASIQGTGAVYGYTF
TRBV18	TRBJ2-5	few	CASSLRLAGVQETQYF
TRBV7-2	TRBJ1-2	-	CASSLGGSEGGYTF